This TCR beta chain was captured in a study of post-analysis software for immune sequencing data. Study outcomes and limitations: About 5 TRBV segments appeared more often in patients than in controls, and TRBV5-6, TRBV5-1 and TRBV20-1 were among these.

Built from TCR beta cDNA, the libraries had unique molecular identifiers in them. MiXCR, applied by TCRdb to the PCR reads, yields one record per CDR3 protein. The sample yields approximately 730,000 distinct CDR3 sequences, roughly 30% seen once. Germline V CDR1 and CDR2: MGHRA, YSYEKL. The ends lost 4 bases at V and 4 bases at J; junction bases unmatched: 9. The CDR3 has 15 amino acids. As for this clonotype: What it recognizes is unknown.

The clonotype was recovered from a girl aged 5-17 years with multiple sclerosis. Sequencing was performed on blood. The genes are TRBV4-1 and TRBJ1-1; TRBD1 aligns across 7 bases. CDR3 in DNA: TGCGCCAGCAGCCTTCTCGGACAGGTCGGCACTGAAGCTTTCTTT. This translates into CASSLLGQVGTEAFF.